This T cell receptor beta chain derives from a study of shared clonotypes between healthy human individuals. General study results and limits: Memory subsets generally showed lower estimated richness than naive subsets.

V was trimmed by 1 base and J by 8 bases, leaving 14 bases between them. This CDR3 is 15 amino acids long. Germline CDR1 reads SGHAT; CDR2 reads FQNNGV. The protocol was immunoSEQ multiplex PCR, while the TCRdb copy is restricted to in-frame clones and leaves out a portion. The sample yields about 1 million clones, 70% to 80% seen once. On this clone: Antigen: not known.

The chain employs TRBV11-2 and TRBJ1-4; D call uncertain. The sample was memory CD4+ T cells sorted from blood. Indicated subset: CD45RA-negative fraction. The receptor was derived from a man younger than 30 in good health. CDR3 residues: CASSLVTRLGEKLFF. DNA for the CDR3: TGTGCCAGCAGCTTAGTTACCAGGCTTGGGGAAAAACTGTTTTTT.